The 21 T cell receptor beta chains presented below share a single source sample, sequenced in a study of blood T cell repertoires in COVID-19. The method was immunoSEQ multiplex PCR; TCRdb's version includes in-frame clones alone and lacks a portion of them. Here the sample spans approximately 15,000 clones, 84% being singletons. The sample taken for sequencing was peripheral blood. These receptors were obtained from a man in his fifties with active COVID-19.

The rearrangement links TRBV9 to TRBJ1-4; 10 bases line up with TRBD1. There are 15 residues in the CDR3. The V gene end was trimmed by 0 bases and the J gene end by 7 bases; junction bases not matched to a gene: 3. Germline CDR1 SGDLS, CDR2 YYNGEE. CDR3 nucleotide sequence: TGTGCCAGCAGCGTAGCAGGACAGGGGGGTGAAAAACTGTTTTTT. The encoded protein is CASSVAGQGGEKLFF.

V is TRBV5-4 and J is TRBJ2-7, with D possibly TRBD2 on 6 matching bases. The CDR3 is 13 residues long. Germline loops: CDR1 SGHNT, CDR2 YYREEE (reference sequence). The V end was cut by 3 bases, the J end by 2 bases, with 9 bases between. This chain's CDR3 is CASSYRETYEQYF. The CDR3 DNA sequence: TGTGCCAGCAGCTACCGGGAGACCTACGAGCAGTACTTC.

The rearrangement joins TRBV5-6 to TRBJ1-3; unclear D gene. Germline loops: CDR1 SGHDT, CDR2 YYEEEE. The ends were cut back, 1 base at V and 4 bases at J, with 18 bases in the middle. This CDR3 region has 17 residues. The CDR3 loop reads CASSLTYRDLSGNTIYF. In nucleotides, the CDR3 is TGTGCCAGCAGCTTGACCTACCGGGATTTATCGGGAAACACCATATATTTT.

This clone came up a few times. This chain joins TRBV3-1 (or the pseudogene TRBV3-2) and TRBJ1-5; D is unresolved. The CDR3 runs to 13 residues. Trimming left V 4 bases short and J 1 base short, with 5 bases between. Germline V gives CDR1 LGHDT, CDR2 YNNKEL (reference sequence). This CDR3 is CASSLQSNQPQHF. In DNA, the CDR3 is TGTGCCAGCAGCCTACAGAGCAATCAGCCCCAGCATTTT.

In this sample, this clone turned up once. The chain joins TRBV27 to TRBJ1-1; unclear D gene. This CDR3 is built from 13 residues. Trimming removed 5 bases at V and 8 bases at J, with 15 bases between. Germline CDR1 and CDR2: MNHEY and SMNVEV (reference sequence). For the CDR3, the DNA is TGTGCCAGCAGTCCCACGGTGGAGACCGAAGCTTTCTTT. Translation gives CASSPTVETEAFF.

The chain employs TRBV4-2 and TRBJ2-7, with D hard to call. V was trimmed by 0 bases and J by 3 bases, leaving 27 bases between them. The CDR3 extends over 20 amino acids. CDR1 and CDR2 (germline): LGHNA, YNFKEQ. CDR3 sequence reads: CASSQETLWAPEHNIYEQYF. In DNA form, the CDR3 reads TGTGCCAGCAGCCAAGAGACACTTTGGGCCCCGGAACACAACATCTACGAGCAGTACTTC.

The table lists this clone with a few counts. The V gene is TRBV9, the J gene TRBJ2-1; 9 bases match TRBD2. From germline, CDR1 is SGDLS and CDR2 YYNGEE. The CDR3 has 16 amino acids. V was pared by 3 bases and J by 5 bases, with 9 bases of the junction left unmatched. The CDR3 protein is CASSDGASGTNNEQFF. CDR3 nucleotides: TGTGCCAGCAGCGATGGGGCTAGCGGGACTAACAATGAGCAGTTCTTC.

This rearrangement joins TRBV2 to TRBJ2-7, with D possibly being TRBD1 (5 bases). Germline-derived CDR1 and CDR2 are SNHLY and FYNNEI. V lost 3 bases to trimming and J lost 2 bases, with 17 bases between them. The CDR3 is made up of 16 amino acids. The DNA of the CDR3 is TGTGCCAGCAGTGACGGGCAGGGATTCCGAGCCTACGAGCAGTACTTC. It codes for CASSDGQGFRAYEQYF.

The chain combines TRBV6-1 with TRBJ1-6; perhaps TRBD1 as D (5 bases). Germline V CDR1 and CDR2: MNHNS, SASEGT. V gave up 1 base and J gave up 6 bases, with 10 bases separating them. This CDR3 spans 15 amino acids. As DNA, the CDR3 is TGTGCCAGCAGTGAAGGCAGGGTCGCTAATTCACCCCTCCACTTT. This codes for CASSEGRVANSPLHF.

The chain uses TRBV29-1 and TRBJ2-2, with 13 positions matching TRBD2. The CDR3 totals 14 residues. Germline V gives CDR1 SQVTM, CDR2 ANQGSEA. V gave up 6 bases and J gave up 7 bases; unmatched junction bases: 5. The CDR3 loop is CSVLAGGQGGELFF. The CDR3 bases are TGCAGCGTACTAGCGGGAGGGCAAGGCGGGGAGCTGTTTTTT.

This clone was counted only a few times. The rearrangement joins TRBV9 to TRBJ2-3; TRBD2 agrees at 8 bases. Germline assignment: CDR1 SGDLS and CDR2 YYNGEE. This CDR3 spans 15 amino acids. With V trimmed by 0 bases and J by 4 bases, 4 bases remained unmatched. The CDR3 here is CASSVGAGEPDTQYF. The CDR3 bases are TGTGCCAGCAGCGTAGGAGCGGGAGAACCAGATACGCAGTATTTT.

The chain recombines TRBV7-9 with TRBJ2-1; the match to TRBD2 covers 8 bases. The CDR3 is 15 residues long. Germline-derived CDR1 and CDR2 are SEHNR and FQNEAQ (reference sequence). V lost 5 bases to trimming and J lost 3 bases; unmatched junction nucleotides: 6. The DNA for the CDR3 is TGTGCCAGCAGCCCCCCGGGACTAGTCTACAATGAGCAGTTCTTC. Protein sequence: CASSPPGLVYNEQFF.

J is TRBJ2-7 and V is TRBV7-6; D possibly corresponds to TRBD1 (9 bases). The CDR3 consists of 15 residues. With 5 bases removed from V and 5 bases from J, the gap between germline ends came to 19 bases. Per germline, CDR1 SGHVS and CDR2 FNYEAQ. Here the CDR3 reads CASSRGGTGTHEQYF. CDR3 in DNA: TGTGCCAGCAGCCGCGGGGGGACAGGGACCCACGAGCAGTACTTC.

The chain's CDR3 is CASSFRLVSNEQFF. CDR3 bases: TGTGCCAGCAGTTTCCGACTAGTATCCAATGAGCAGTTCTTC. The chain has TRBV28 and TRBJ2-1, with a possible D match to TRBD2 (6 bases). The CDR3 consists of 14 residues. Trimming stripped 3 bases from V and 6 bases from J, with 12 bases between. CDR1 is MDHEN and CDR2 is SYDVKM in the germline V gene.

This sequence joins TRBV28 and TRBJ2-1; 13 bases are shared with TRBD2. V lost 5 bases and J lost 5; bases outside the gene matches: 6. The CDR3 extends over 16 amino acids. CDR1 and CDR2 from the germline V gene are MDHEN and SYDVKM. The CDR3 bases are TGTGCCAGCAGTCCACGGACTAGCGGGAGTCACAATGAGCAGTTCTTC. Protein: CASSPRTSGSHNEQFF.

The chain combines TRBV5-1 with TRBJ1-2; 7 bases map to TRBD1. The CDR3 contains 13 residues. Germline V CDR1 and CDR2: SGHRS, YFSETQ. The J segment lost 7 bases and the V segment lost 5 bases, leaving 8 bases of the junction unmatched. The CDR3 loop reads CASRGDSAVGYTF. The CDR3 coding sequence is TGCGCCAGCAGAGGGGACAGCGCGGTTGGCTACACCTTC.

V and J are TRBV7-8 and TRBJ2-5, with 7 bases that match TRBD2. With V trimmed by 4 bases and J by 7 bases, 15 bases remained unmatched. The germline V gene encodes CDR1 SGHVS and CDR2 FQNEAQ. This CDR3 spans 16 amino acids. The CDR3 here is CASSSLRLAPEGTQYF. CDR3 DNA: TGTGCCAGCAGCTCTCTCCGACTAGCTCCGGAAGGGACCCAGTACTTC. Filled out from reference TRBV7-8 and TRBJ2-5, the complete variable domain reads GAGVSQSPRYKVAKRGQDVALRCDPISGHVSLFWYQQALGQGPEFLTYFQNEAQLDKSGLPSDRFFAERPEGSVSTLKIQRTQQEDSAVYLCASSSLRLAPEGTQYFGPGTRLLVL.

The V gene is TRBV10-3, the J gene TRBJ2-1; D is perhaps TRBD2 (6 bases). Germline CDR1 is ENHRY and CDR2 is SYGVKD. The CDR3 extends over 13 amino acids. Deletions cut 7 bases from V and 7 bases from J, with 14 bases between. CDR3 sequence (DNA): TGTGCCATCACCCGGGACTTAAATAATGAGCAGTTCTTC. The encoded protein is CAITRDLNNEQFF.

The CDR3 DNA sequence: TGTGCCAGCAGCTTATACAGCCAGGCAACTAATGAAAAACTGTTTTTT. Amino acid sequence: CASSLYSQATNEKLFF. The J gene is TRBJ1-4, the V gene TRBV7-2; D is ambiguous. Trimming cost V 2 bases and J 0 bases, with 10 bases left between them. The V gene's germline CDR1 is SGHTA and CDR2 FQGNSA. The CDR3 is made up of 16 amino acids.

V is TRBV12-3 or TRBV12-4 and J is TRBJ2-7; D unresolved. The V and J ends lost 4 bases and 3 bases respectively, with 4 bases between them. This CDR3 comprises 11 residues. The CDR3 DNA reads TGTGCCAGCAGTTCCCTCTACGAGCAGTACTTC. This sequence encodes CASSSLYEQYF.

The chain couples TRBV9 to TRBJ2-6; 11 positions match TRBD2. J gave up 4 bases and V 3 bases, and 9 bases lay outside the gene matches. CDR1 and CDR2 (germline): SGDLS, YYNGEE. The CDR3 is 18 amino acids. This CDR3 reads CASSGLAGGPAGANVLTF. The DNA of the CDR3 is TGTGCCAGCAGCGGCTTAGCGGGAGGGCCGGCCGGGGCCAACGTCCTGACTTTC. Full variable domain (outside the CDR3, taken from reference TRBV9 and TRBJ2-6): DSGVTQTPKHLITATGQRVTLRCSPRSGDLSVYWYQQSLDQGLQFLIQYYNGEERAKGNILERFSAQQFPDLHSELNLSSLELGDSALYFCASSGLAGGPAGANVLTFGAGSRLTVL.